These 17 T cell receptor beta chains came from one sample sequenced in a study of blood T cell repertoires in COVID-19. Generated by immunoSEQ multiplex PCR, the TCRdb table keeps only in-frame clones and is missing some. Here the sample spans a few hundred thousand clones, approximately 86% being singletons. The sequenced sample was peripheral blood. These receptors came from a woman aged 60 to 75 with COVID-19, enrolled during active disease.

V usage is TRBV21-1 and J usage is TRBJ2-5; the table's TRBD1 call for D was not verified on the DNA. TRBV21-1 is classified as a pseudogene. The CDR3 extends over 15 amino acids. The CDR3 reads CASREKEQGQETQYF. The CDR3 DNA is TGTGCCAGCAGGGAGAAGGAACAGGGTCAAGAGACCCAGTACTTC.

The CDR3 spells CASQGTEQETQYF. The CDR3 DNA reads TGTGCCAGTCAAGGGACAGAACAAGAGACCCAGTACTTC. The chain is built from TRBV27 and TRBJ2-5; 7 bases agree with TRBD1. This CDR3 spans 13 amino acids. After removal of 9 bases from V and 2 bases from J, the junction contained 6 bases not matched to a gene. CDR1 and CDR2 (germline): MNHEY, SMNVEV (reference sequence).

CDR3 residues: CASSETGDPSTDTQYF. DNA for the CDR3: TGCGCCAGCAGCGAAACAGGGGACCCTAGCACAGATACGCAGTATTTT. The V call is TRBV5-1, the J call TRBJ2-3; TRBD1 agrees at 7 bases. V dropped 4 bases and J dropped 0; count of bases not matched to a gene: 8. Germline V gene sequence: CDR1 SGHRS, CDR2 YFSETQ. This CDR3 has 16 residues.

In regard to this clone: This clone may be a read error of a much larger clone one base away. Other DNA sequences in this specimen translate into the identical CDR3. The CDR3 DNA reads TGTGCCAGCAGTTCCGAGGGAGATACGCAGTATTTT. Translating it yields CASSSEGDTQYF. The gene calls are TRBV6-2 or TRBV6-3 and TRBJ2-3; perhaps TRBD2 as D (5 bases). The CDR3 length is 12 residues. Germline V CDR1 and CDR2: MNHEY, SVGEGT. V dropped 4 bases and J dropped 5 bases, with 7 bases sitting between them.

The CDR3 nucleotides are TGTGCCAGCAGCCACCTCGGCGGGGCTAGCGGGCCTTCAGATACGCAGTATTTT. The encoded protein is CASSHLGGASGPSDTQYF. V gene TRBV5-4 combines with J gene TRBJ2-3, with 8 bases identical to TRBD2. The length of the CDR3 is 18 residues. CDR1 is SGHNT and CDR2 is YYREEE in the germline V gene (reference sequence). J lost 4 bases, V lost 4 bases, and 17 bases had no gene match.

This chain connects TRBV5-1 to TRBJ1-2; D is possibly TRBD1 (6 bases). This CDR3 has 13 amino acids. V was clipped by 4 bases and J by 4 bases, with 11 bases between them. Germline-derived CDR1 and CDR2 are SGHRS and YFSETQ. For the CDR3, the DNA is TGCGCCAGCAGCCCCGGGACACTCTATGGCTACACCTTC. Its protein is CASSPGTLYGYTF.

The V gene is TRBV5-1, the J gene TRBJ2-7, with D possibly being TRBD2 (7 bases). V was shortened by 3 bases and J by 7 bases, with 20 bases between the two germline ends. Per germline, CDR1 SGHRS and CDR2 YFSETQ. This CDR3 region has 15 residues. The CDR3 nucleotides read TGCGCCAGCAGCTGGGGCGGGGGCCTATACTCGGAGCAGTACTTC. As protein: CASSWGGGLYSEQYF. The whole variable domain, filled in from reference TRBV5-1 and TRBJ2-7, reads KAGVTQTPRYLIKTRGQQVTLSCSPISGHRSVSWYQQTPGQGLQFLFEYFSETQRNKGNFPGRFSGRQFSNSRSEMNVSTLELGDSALYLCASSWGGGLYSEQYFGPGTRLTVT.

The gene calls are TRBV30 and TRBJ1-1; D not resolved. This CDR3 has 14 amino acids. The V end lost 4 bases, the J end lost 4 bases, and 16 bases lay between the germline ends. CDR1 GTSNPN and CDR2 SVGIG come from the germline V gene (reference sequence). The CDR3 bases are TGTGCCTGGACCCTCGGGGTGGGGAGCACTGAAGCTTTCTTT. Translated, it gives CAWTLGVGSTEAFF.

The chain joins TRBV7-6 to TRBJ1-6, with TRBD1 matching over 9 bases. Germline CDR1 and CDR2: SGHVS and FNYEAQ. V shed 5 bases and J 7 bases; nucleotides not matched to a gene: 6. The CDR3 has 15 residues. Written as DNA, the CDR3 is TGTGCCAGCAGCCAACGGACAGGGGTCAATTCACCCCTCCACTTT. Amino acid sequence: CASSQRTGVNSPLHF.

The chain combines TRBV6-5 with TRBJ1-6, with 8 bases identical to TRBD1. Per germline, CDR1 MNHEY and CDR2 SVGAGI. The CDR3 spans 14 residues. The J segment lost 7 bases and the V segment lost 7 bases, leaving 6 bases of the junction unmatched. CDR3 DNA: TGTGCCAGCATACGACAGGGGAAAAATTCACCCCTCCACTTT. It yields the protein CASIRQGKNSPLHF.

The V gene is TRBV27, the J gene TRBJ1-5, with 8 bases fitting TRBD1. The CDR3 consists of 13 residues. Germline V gene sequence: CDR1 MNHEY, CDR2 SMNVEV (reference sequence). V shed 7 bases and J 6 bases; nucleotides not matched to a gene: 5. The CDR3 is CASTQGTGQPQHF. The CDR3 DNA is TGTGCCAGCACCCAGGGGACAGGTCAGCCCCAGCATTTT.

The rearrangement joins TRBV10-2 to TRBJ2-1, with a tentative D call TRBD2 (7 bases). Germline lookup yields CDR1 WSHSY and CDR2 SAAADI. The V gene lost 7 bases and the J gene lost 4 bases, with 23 bases spanning the gap. The CDR3 runs to 17 residues. For the CDR3, the DNA is TGCGCCAGCACCGGGGGGCCTAGCGGAAGATCTTACAATGAGCAGTTCTTC. Its translation is CASTGGPSGRSYNEQFF.

The chain uses TRBV20-1 and TRBJ1-2; D is uncertain. With 6 bases removed from V and 3 bases from J, the gap between germline ends came to 8 bases. The CDR3 length is 11 residues. The germline CDR1 and CDR2 sequences are DFQATT and SNEGSKA (reference sequence). Written as DNA, the CDR3 is TGCAGTGCGGCCCGCTACTATGGCTACACCTTC. The encoded protein is CSAARYYGYTF.

Note on this clone: An end of the junction differs from the germline gene, which may be a read error. The same CDR3 also results from other DNA sequences found in this sample. The chain is built from TRBV5-1 and TRBJ1-4; TRBD1 aligns across 9 bases. Looked up from germline, CDR1 is SGHRS and CDR2 is YFSETQ. This CDR3 is built from 14 residues. The CDR3, as DNA: TGCGCCAGCAGGCCCGGGACAGGGACTGAAAAATTGTTTTTT. Amino acid sequence: CASRPGTGTEKLFF.

The chain employs TRBV5-1 and TRBJ1-3, with 10 bases that match TRBD1. J gave up 4 bases and V 4 bases, and 8 bases lay outside the gene matches. The CDR3 contains 16 residues. Germline values: CDR1 SGHRS, CDR2 YFSETQ. CDR3 loop: CASSPLTGGGGNTIYF. The CDR3, as DNA: TGCGCCAGCAGCCCGTTGACAGGGGGCGGCGGAAACACCATATATTTT. The entire variable domain, with the rest obtained from reference TRBV5-1 and TRBJ1-3, is as follows: KAGVTQTPRYLIKTRGQQVTLSCSPISGHRSVSWYQQTPGQGLQFLFEYFSETQRNKGNFPGRFSGRQFSNSRSEMNVSTLELGDSALYLCASSPLTGGGGNTIYFGEGSWLTVV.

A few counts support this clone. The chain employs TRBV9 and TRBJ1-2; possibly TRBD1 for D (5 bases). Germline V gene lookup returns CDR1 SGDLS and CDR2 YYNGEE. V was clipped by 2 bases and J by 0 bases, with 8 bases between them. CDR3 length equals 14 residues. The CDR3 here is CASSVDTANYGYTF. CDR3 DNA: TGTGCCAGCAGCGTGGACACCGCTAACTATGGCTACACCTTC.

The CDR3 reads CASFGGRGEKLFF. CDR3 DNA sequence: TGTGCCAGCTTCGGCGGGAGGGGTGAAAAACTGTTTTTT. The V call is TRBV11-2, the J call TRBJ1-4; a possible D gene is TRBD1 (5 bases). Deletions cut 8 bases from V and 7 bases from J, with 14 bases between. Looked up from germline, CDR1 is SGHAT and CDR2 is FQNNGV. CDR3 length: 13 residues.